These 10 T cell receptor beta chains share one sample of origin, sequenced in a study of blood T cells in healthy people across ages. A sample-barcoded 5' primer and a J-beta primer mix were used in a second PCR of roughly 7 to 11 cycles. TCRdb redid the calling of the 5' RACE reads with MiXCR, one entry per CDR3 protein. The profile shows about 1,500,000 distinct CDR3 sequences, over 25% of them singletons. Sequenced input: blood. The receptors were sampled from a woman aged 25 to 39 in good health.

In its sample, this clonotype was seen many times. The rearrangement uses TRBV7-2 and TRBJ2-5; D is tentatively TRBD1 or TRBD2 (5 bases each). The CDR3 has 15 amino acids. V dropped 1 base and J dropped 2 bases, with 11 bases sitting between them. Germline V CDR1 and CDR2: SGHTA, FQGNSA. The CDR3 is CASSLGGRGQETQYF. The CDR3 DNA is TGTGCCAGCAGCTTAGGGGGCCGGGGACAAGAGACCCAGTACTTC.

In this sample, this clonotype turned up a few times. This chain uses TRBV29-1 with TRBJ2-1; D is perhaps TRBD1 (6 bases). V shed 6 bases and J shed 10 bases, with 19 bases lying between them. The CDR3 loop spans 13 amino acids. CDR1 is SQVTM, CDR2 ANQGSEA, per germline. CDR3 sequence (DNA): TGCAGCGTGACCGGGACACTAACTCTCGAGCAGTTCTTC. This encodes CSVTGTLTLEQFF.

The V and J genes are TRBV6-1 and TRBJ1-1; TRBD1 matches at 10 bases. The CDR3 runs 13 residues. Trimming at V came to 4 bases and at J to 11 bases, leaving 7 bases not matched to a gene. The germline V gene has CDR1 MNHNS and CDR2 SASEGT. Written as DNA, the CDR3 is TGTGCCAGCAGTGCACCGGGACAGGGGAAGGCTTTCTTT. It encodes CASSAPGQGKAFF.

This clonotype was observed a handful of times. The chain uses TRBV29-1 and TRBJ1-4; TRBD1 aligns across 11 bases. The germline V gene encodes CDR1 SQVTM and CDR2 ANQGSEA. The CDR3 extends over 16 amino acids. V lost 4 bases to trimming and J lost 5 bases; unmatched junction nucleotides: 9. CDR3 sequence: CSVGDSRTGGNEKLFF. CDR3 bases: TGCAGCGTTGGGGACTCCAGGACAGGGGGCAATGAAAAACTGTTTTTT.

This clonotype was detected many times. The J gene is TRBJ2-7, the V gene TRBV12-3 or TRBV12-4; no clear D. This CDR3 is 15 amino acids long. The germline V and J ends were trimmed by 6 bases and 2 bases, with 17 bases remaining between them. CDR3 protein: CASSLTHRVPYEQYF. CDR3 coding DNA: TGTGCCAGCAGCCTTACCCATAGGGTTCCCTACGAGCAGTACTTC.

On this clonotype: Just one base apart from a much larger clone, this may be a read error. The V and J genes are TRBV29-1 and TRBJ2-1, with 9 positions matching TRBD1. The CDR3 has 14 amino acids. Germline V gives CDR1 SQVTM, CDR2 ANQGSEA. The CDR3 region is CSARGTGPYNEQFF. The CDR3 bases are TGCAGTGCAAGAGGGACAGGGCCCTACAATGAGCAGTTCTTC.

The V gene is TRBV5-1, the J gene TRBJ2-3, with a possible D match to TRBD2 (6 bases). V was cut by 2 bases and J by 5 bases, with 15 bases left in between. The CDR3 spans 15 residues. Germline CDR1 reads SGHRS; CDR2 reads YFSETQ. The CDR3 loop reads CASSLTSRQRDTQYF. The CDR3 DNA reads TGCGCCAGCAGCTTAACTAGCAGGCAACGAGATACGCAGTATTTT.

This clonotype was detected a few times. The chain joins TRBV7-2 to TRBJ2-3; D call uncertain. The CDR3 extends over 12 amino acids. Germline CDR1 reads SGHTA; CDR2 reads FQGNSA. V was shortened by 4 bases and J by 4 bases, with 6 bases between the two germline ends. CDR3 nucleotides: TGTGCCAGCAGCTCCAACTCAGATACGCAGTATTTT. Translation: CASSSNSDTQYF.

The J gene is TRBJ1-1, the V gene TRBV7-9; D not resolved. This CDR3 is 12 amino acids long. The germline V gene encodes CDR1 SEHNR and CDR2 FQNEAQ (reference sequence). The ends were cut back, 4 bases at V and 11 bases at J, with 14 bases in the middle. The CDR3 protein is CASSSDRLSAFF. The DNA for the CDR3 is TGTGCCAGCAGCTCTGACCGACTTTCCGCTTTCTTT.

Ten or more counts support this clonotype. The chain joins TRBV29-1 to TRBJ2-1, with 8 bases aligning to TRBD1. CDR3 length: 14 amino acids. J lost 7 bases, V lost 6 bases, and 11 bases had no gene match. The germline V gene encodes CDR1 SQVTM and CDR2 ANQGSEA. The CDR3 here is CSVLSGRGQNEQFF. The CDR3 DNA follows: TGCAGCGTACTTTCCGGCAGGGGGCAAAATGAGCAGTTCTTC.